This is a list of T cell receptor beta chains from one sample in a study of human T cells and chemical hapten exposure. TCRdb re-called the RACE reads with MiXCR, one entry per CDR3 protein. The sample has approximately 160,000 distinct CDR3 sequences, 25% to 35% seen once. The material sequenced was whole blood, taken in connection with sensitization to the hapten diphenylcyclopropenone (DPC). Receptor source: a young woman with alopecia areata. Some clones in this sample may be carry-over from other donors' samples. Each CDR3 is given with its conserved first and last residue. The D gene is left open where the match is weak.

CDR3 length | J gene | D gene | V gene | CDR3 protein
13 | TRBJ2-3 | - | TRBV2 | CASIGPAGDTQYF
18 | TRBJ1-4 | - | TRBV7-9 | CASSGRGFGSATNEKLFF
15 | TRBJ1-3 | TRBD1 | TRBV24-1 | CATSDSGTGGNTIYF
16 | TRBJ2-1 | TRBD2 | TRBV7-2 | CASTLLASSSYNEQFF
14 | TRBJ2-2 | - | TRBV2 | CASDRGRGTGELFF
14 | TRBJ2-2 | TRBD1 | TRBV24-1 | CATSETGPTGELFF
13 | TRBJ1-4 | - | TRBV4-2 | CASSRVSDEKLFF
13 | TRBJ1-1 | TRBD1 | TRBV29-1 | CSVEQGASTEAFF
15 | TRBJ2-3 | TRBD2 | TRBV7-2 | CASSLRRGGTDTQYF
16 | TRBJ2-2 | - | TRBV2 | CASSERRATTTGELFF
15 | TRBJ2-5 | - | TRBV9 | CASSEDGGREETQYF
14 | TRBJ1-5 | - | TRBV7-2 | CASSLGMTAQPQHF
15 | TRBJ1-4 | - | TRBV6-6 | CASSYAGRRGEKLFF
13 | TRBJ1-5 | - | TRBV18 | CASSPGFWQPQHF
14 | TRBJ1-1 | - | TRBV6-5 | CASSYSTPNTEAFF
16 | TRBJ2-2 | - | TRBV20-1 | CSAGRGVGANTGELFF
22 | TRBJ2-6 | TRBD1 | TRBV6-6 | CASSTQGATYQSTLSGANVLTF
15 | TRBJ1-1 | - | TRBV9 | CASSGETILNTEAFF
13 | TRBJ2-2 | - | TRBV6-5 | CASTWRATGELFF
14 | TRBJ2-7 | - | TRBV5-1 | CASSLEAGTYEQYF
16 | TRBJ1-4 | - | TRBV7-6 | CASSLRTGTTNEKLFF
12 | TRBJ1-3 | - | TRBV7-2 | CASSLVRNTIYF
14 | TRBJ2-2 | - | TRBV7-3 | CASSLGQRGGELFF
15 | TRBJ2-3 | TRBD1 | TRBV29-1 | CSITKPGQGLDTQYF
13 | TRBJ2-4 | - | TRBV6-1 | CASSETTRNIQYF
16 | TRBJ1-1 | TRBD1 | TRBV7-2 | CASSSRRETGQPEAFF
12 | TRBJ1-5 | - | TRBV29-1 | CSVGHGNQPQHF
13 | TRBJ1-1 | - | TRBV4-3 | CASSQARATEAFF
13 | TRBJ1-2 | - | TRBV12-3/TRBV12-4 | CASSLGNNYGYTF
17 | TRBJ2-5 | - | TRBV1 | CTSSQDRLAKAQETQYF
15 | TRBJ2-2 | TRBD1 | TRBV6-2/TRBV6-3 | CASSYRGQPTVELFF
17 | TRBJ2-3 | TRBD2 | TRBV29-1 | CSANQDFGGRASDTQYF
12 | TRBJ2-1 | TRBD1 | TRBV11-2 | CASSRNRDRSFF
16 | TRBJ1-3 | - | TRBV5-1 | CASSLAGRGSGNTIYF
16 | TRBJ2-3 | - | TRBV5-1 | CASSLNWGGRADTQYF
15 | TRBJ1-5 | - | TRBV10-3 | CAISGSGTLNQPQHF
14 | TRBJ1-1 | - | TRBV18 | CASSPLTGSTEAFF
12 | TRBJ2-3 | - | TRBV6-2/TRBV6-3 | CASTQTFHTQYF
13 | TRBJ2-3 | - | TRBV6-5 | CASRPGGEDTQYF
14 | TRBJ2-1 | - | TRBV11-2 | CASSLDGWAEHKFF
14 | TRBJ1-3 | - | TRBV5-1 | CASNPGSSGNTIYF
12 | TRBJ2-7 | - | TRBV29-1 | CSVENGGGEQYF
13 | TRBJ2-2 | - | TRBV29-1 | CSVGKHGTGELFF
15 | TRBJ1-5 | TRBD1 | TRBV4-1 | CASSQTGGWGQPQHF
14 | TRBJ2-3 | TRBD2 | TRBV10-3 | CATRPSGRTDTQYF
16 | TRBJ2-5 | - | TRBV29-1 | CSVEGRGQALLGTQYF
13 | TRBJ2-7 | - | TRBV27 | CASSYSTSYEQYF
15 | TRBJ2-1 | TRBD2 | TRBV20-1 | CSATPTSGFDNEQFF
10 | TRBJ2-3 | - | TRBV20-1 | CSAPLITQYF
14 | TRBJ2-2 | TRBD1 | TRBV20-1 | CSAPRQGWGGELFF
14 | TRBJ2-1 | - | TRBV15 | CATSRRSVHAEQFF
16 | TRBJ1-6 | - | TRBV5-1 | CASSLDSSSYNSPLHF
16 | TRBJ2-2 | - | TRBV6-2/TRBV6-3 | CASSLGRGPGTGELFF
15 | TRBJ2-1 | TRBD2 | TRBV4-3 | CASSQDRAGNNEQFF
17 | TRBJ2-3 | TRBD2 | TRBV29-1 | CSVAPLSGGLSTDTQYF
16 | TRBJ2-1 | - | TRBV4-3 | CASSQDGQSSYNEQFF
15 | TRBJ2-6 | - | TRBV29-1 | CSVGSVNSGANVLTF
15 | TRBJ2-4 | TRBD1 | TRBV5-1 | CASSILQGAKNIQYF